These T cell receptor beta chains were read from a single sample in a study of regulatory T cells in long-lasting Graves disease. A single record per CDR3 protein comes from TCRdb applying MiXCR to the multiplex PCR reads. Of over 450,000 distinct CDR3 sequences listed, around 12% are singletons. These data were also filed under a second study, of T cells in Graves' hyperthyroidism and ophthalmopathy.

This specimen was peripheral blood mononuclear cells (PBMCs), taken at new diagnosis, from a patient treated with antithyroid drugs. The receptors derive from a woman in her twenties or thirties with Graves disease. Each CDR3 is given with its conserved first and last residue. D genes are given only for firm matches. Clone size is given for some rows only: seen once, a few or many times, or a class if the clone is expanded.

DNA: TGTGCCTGGAGTGTACAAGGACACCCCCTCTACAATGAGCAGTTCTTC; CDR3: CAWSVQGHPLYNEQFF; size: many; D: NA; length: 16; J: TRBJ2-1; V: TRBV30
DNA: TGTGCCAGCAGCGTGGACCCGGGACAGAACACTGAAGCTTTCTTT; CDR3: CASSVDPGQNTEAFF; size: few; D: NA; length: 15; J: TRBJ1-1; V: TRBV9
DNA: TGTGCCAGTAGTTGGGTGGTCTCCTACAATGAGCAGTTCTTC; CDR3: CASSWVVSYNEQFF; size: NA; D: NA; length: 14; J: TRBJ2-1; V: TRBV19
DNA: TGTGCCAGCAGTTTATCCAGGAAAGGTGAGCAGTTCTTC; CDR3: CASSLSRKGEQFF; size: few; D: NA; length: 13; J: TRBJ2-1; V: TRBV12-3/TRBV12-4
DNA: TGTGCCGGCCGGGACAGACTAGACGCGAACACCGGGGAGCCGTTTTTT; CDR3: CAGRDRLDANTGEPFF; size: once; D: NA; length: 16; J: TRBJ2-2; V: TRBV2
DNA: TGTGCCGGGTCATTAGAGATGAACACTGAAGCTTTCTTT; CDR3: CAGSLEMNTEAFF; size: many; D: NA; length: 13; J: TRBJ1-1; V: TRBV7-9
DNA: TGTGCCAGCAAACAGGGGGCGCGGAACACTGAAGCTTTCTTT; CDR3: CASKQGARNTEAFF; size: many; D: TRBD1; length: 14; J: TRBJ1-1; V: TRBV12-3/TRBV12-4
DNA: TGTGCCAGCAGCGCGACAGGTCACAACTATGGCTACACCTTC; CDR3: CASSATGHNYGYTF; size: many; D: NA; length: 14; J: TRBJ1-2; V: TRBV9
DNA: TGTGCCAACAGTTACTGGGCGGGTTCCTACGAGCAGTACTTC; CDR3: CANSYWAGSYEQYF; size: few; D: NA; length: 14; J: TRBJ2-7; V: TRBV6-2/TRBV6-3
DNA: TGTGCCAGCTCACCCCGGGACAGGCACTACAATGAGCAGTTCTTC; CDR3: CASSPRDRHYNEQFF; size: NA; D: TRBD1; length: 15; J: TRBJ2-1; V: TRBV18
DNA: TGTGCCAGCAGCGTGGGCTTCACTGAAGCTTTCTTT; CDR3: CASSVGFTEAFF; size: many; D: NA; length: 12; J: TRBJ1-1; V: TRBV5-8
DNA: TGTGCCAGCAGCCCCCCCACTAGCGGGAGGGCCAATGAGCAGTTCTTC; CDR3: CASSPPTSGRANEQFF; size: NA; D: TRBD2; length: 16; J: TRBJ2-1; V: TRBV7-8
DNA: TGTGCCAGTAGTAGGGAAAGGGAAGAGACCCAGTACTTC; CDR3: CASSREREETQYF; size: many; D: NA; length: 13; J: TRBJ2-5; V: TRBV19
DNA: TGTGCCAGTAGTCCACAGGGCGGGAGCTACGAGCAGTACTTC; CDR3: CASSPQGGSYEQYF; size: NA; D: NA; length: 14; J: TRBJ2-7; V: TRBV19
DNA: TGTGCCAGCAGTGAGGCGGGCAGGGGGTCCGGGGAGCTGTTTTTT; CDR3: CASSEAGRGSGELFF; size: NA; D: TRBD1; length: 15; J: TRBJ2-2; V: TRBV2
DNA: TGTGCCAGCAGCCAAGAAGATGGCAAAAACTACGAGCAGTACTTC; CDR3: CASSQEDGKNYEQYF; size: few; D: NA; length: 15; J: TRBJ2-7; V: TRBV3-2
DNA: TGTGCCAGCAGCTTAGGCGGACAGGGACGAGGCTACACCTTC; CDR3: CASSLGGQGRGYTF; size: many; D: TRBD1; length: 14; J: TRBJ1-2; V: TRBV7-2
DNA: TGTGCCAGCAGTTTCGCCCGGAATAGGGCGTCAGGCTACACCTTC; CDR3: CASSFARNRASGYTF; size: many; D: NA; length: 15; J: TRBJ1-2; V: TRBV7-8
DNA: TGTGCCATCAGTGAGCCCGGGGCAGTTTATAGCAATCAGCCCCAGCATTTT; CDR3: CAISEPGAVYSNQPQHF; size: few; D: NA; length: 17; J: TRBJ1-5; V: TRBV10-3
DNA: TGTGCCAGCAGGGACCGACTGAACACTGAAGCTTTCTTT; CDR3: CASRDRLNTEAFF; size: many; D: NA; length: 13; J: TRBJ1-1; V: TRBV28
DNA: TGCGCCAGCGGAGGGCCCTCCAACTATGGCTACACCTTC; CDR3: CASGGPSNYGYTF; size: few; D: NA; length: 13; J: TRBJ1-2; V: TRBV5-1
DNA: TGCAGTGCTAGGTCCGACAGCGAAAGCTTCTACAATGAGCAGTTCTTC; CDR3: CSARSDSESFYNEQFF; size: NA; D: NA; length: 16; J: TRBJ2-1; V: TRBV20-1
DNA: TGTGCCAGCAGTTCTCGCTCTTACAGGTTCGGGTCCTACGAGCAGTACTTC; CDR3: CASSSRSYRFGSYEQYF; size: many; D: NA; length: 17; J: TRBJ2-7; V: TRBV11-2
DNA: TGTGCCAGCTCACCGGGCGCGATCTACGAGCAGTACTTC; CDR3: CASSPGAIYEQYF; size: many; D: NA; length: 13; J: TRBJ2-7; V: TRBV18
DNA: TGCAGTGCTAGGCCACGTTGGAACACTGAAGCTTTCTTT; CDR3: CSARPRWNTEAFF; size: NA; D: NA; length: 13; J: TRBJ1-1; V: TRBV20-1
DNA: TGTGCCAGCCGGGACAGGGGCCCTGGGGCCAACGTCCTGACTTTC; CDR3: CASRDRGPGANVLTF; size: few; D: TRBD1; length: 15; J: TRBJ2-6; V: TRBV6-2/TRBV6-3
DNA: TGTGCCAGTAGTAGACAGAAAAATTCACCCCTCCACTTT; CDR3: CASSRQKNSPLHF; size: NA; D: NA; length: 13; J: TRBJ1-6; V: TRBV19
DNA: TGTGCCAGCGATTACGTTTACGGGGGTCAGCCCCAGCATTTT; CDR3: CASDYVYGGQPQHF; size: many; D: NA; length: 14; J: TRBJ1-5; V: TRBV2
DNA: TGTGCCTGGAGTAACGGACACTACGAGCAGTACTTC; CDR3: CAWSNGHYEQYF; size: few; D: NA; length: 12; J: TRBJ2-7; V: TRBV30
DNA: TGTGCCAGCAGTTCCCCCGGGGCGAACACCGGGGAGCTGTTTTTT; CDR3: CASSSPGANTGELFF; size: many; D: NA; length: 15; J: TRBJ2-2; V: TRBV28
DNA: TGTGCCATCAGTGAGTGGGGTAATTCACCCCTCCACTTT; CDR3: CAISEWGNSPLHF; size: many; D: NA; length: 13; J: TRBJ1-6; V: TRBV10-3
DNA: TGTGCCAGCAGCCCCTCTACGAACTACGAGCAGTACTTC; CDR3: CASSPSTNYEQYF; size: NA; D: NA; length: 13; J: TRBJ2-7; V: TRBV12-3/TRBV12-4
DNA: TGCAGTGCTATGAGACAGAACGAAGAGACCCAGTACTTC; CDR3: CSAMRQNEETQYF; size: NA; D: NA; length: 13; J: TRBJ2-5; V: TRBV20-1
DNA: TGCGCCAGCAGCTGGACTAGCGGTCAATACGAGCAGTACTTC; CDR3: CASSWTSGQYEQYF; size: many; D: TRBD2; length: 14; J: TRBJ2-7; V: TRBV5-1
DNA: TGTGCCAGCAGTGAACCTCGGGCCATAGGCCCCTACGAGCAGTACTTC; CDR3: CASSEPRAIGPYEQYF; size: many; D: NA; length: 16; J: TRBJ2-7; V: TRBV2
DNA: TGTGCCAGCAGCGCACCGGGGACAGGGGGCCACTATGGCTACACCTTC; CDR3: CASSAPGTGGHYGYTF; size: many; D: TRBD1; length: 16; J: TRBJ1-2; V: TRBV14
DNA: TGCGCCAGCAGCCAAGAGGGTTTGCGGGAGGCCAACACCGGGGAGCTGTTTTTT; CDR3: CASSQEGLREANTGELFF; size: NA; D: TRBD2; length: 18; J: TRBJ2-2; V: TRBV4-3